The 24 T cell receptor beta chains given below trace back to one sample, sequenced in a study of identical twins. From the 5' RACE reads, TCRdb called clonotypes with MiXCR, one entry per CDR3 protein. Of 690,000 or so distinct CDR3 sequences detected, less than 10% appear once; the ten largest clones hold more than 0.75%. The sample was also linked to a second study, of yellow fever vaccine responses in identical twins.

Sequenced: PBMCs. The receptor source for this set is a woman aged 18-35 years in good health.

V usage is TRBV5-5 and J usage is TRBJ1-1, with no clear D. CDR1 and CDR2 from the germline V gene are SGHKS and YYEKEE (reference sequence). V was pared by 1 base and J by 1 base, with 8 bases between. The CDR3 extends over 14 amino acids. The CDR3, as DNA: TGTGCCAGCAGCTTGTGGGGAGAGAACACTGAAGCTTTCTTT. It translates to CASSLWGENTEAFF.

Written as DNA, the CDR3 is TGCAGTGCTAGACAGGTCGTTAATCAGCCCCAGCATTTT. As protein: CSARQVVNQPQHF. V gene TRBV20-1 combines with J gene TRBJ1-5; D unresolved. Trimming left V 2 bases short and J 4 bases short, with 9 bases between. This CDR3 is 13 amino acids long. The germline V gene encodes CDR1 DFQATT and CDR2 SNEGSKA (reference sequence).

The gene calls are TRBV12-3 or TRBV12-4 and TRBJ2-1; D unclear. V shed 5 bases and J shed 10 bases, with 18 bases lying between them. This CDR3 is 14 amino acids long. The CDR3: CASSNTAPGFEQFF. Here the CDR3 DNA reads TGTGCCAGCAGTAACACTGCCCCTGGGTTCGAGCAGTTCTTC.

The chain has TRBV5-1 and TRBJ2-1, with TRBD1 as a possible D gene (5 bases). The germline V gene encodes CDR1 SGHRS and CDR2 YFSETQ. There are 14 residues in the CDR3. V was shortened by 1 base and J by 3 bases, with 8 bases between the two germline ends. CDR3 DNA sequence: TGCGCCAGCAGCTTGATGGGGCTCTACAATGAGCAGTTCTTC. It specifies CASSLMGLYNEQFF.

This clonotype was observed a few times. In DNA form, the CDR3 reads TGCAGTGCTTACGGGCGGGAGGGCCCCGATACGCAGTATTTT. It encodes CSAYGREGPDTQYF. This chain connects TRBV20-1 to TRBJ2-3, with 9 nucleotides matching TRBD2. In germline, CDR1 is DFQATT, CDR2 SNEGSKA (reference sequence). The CDR3 is 14 amino acids. V shed 5 bases, J shed 6 bases, and the junction held 9 bases outside the gene matches.

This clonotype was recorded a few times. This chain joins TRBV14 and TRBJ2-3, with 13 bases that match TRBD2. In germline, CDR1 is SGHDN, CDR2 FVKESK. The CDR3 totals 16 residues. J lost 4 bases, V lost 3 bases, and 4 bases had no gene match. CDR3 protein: CASSHGGLAGADTQYF. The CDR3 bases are TGTGCCAGCAGCCACGGTGGACTAGCGGGAGCAGATACGCAGTATTTT.

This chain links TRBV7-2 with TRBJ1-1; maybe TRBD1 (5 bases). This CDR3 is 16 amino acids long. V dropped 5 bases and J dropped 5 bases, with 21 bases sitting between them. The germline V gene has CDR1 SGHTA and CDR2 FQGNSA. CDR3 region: CASSARLRREETEAFF. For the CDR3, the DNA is TGTGCCAGCAGCGCTAGGCTCCGCAGGGAGGAGACTGAAGCTTTCTTT.

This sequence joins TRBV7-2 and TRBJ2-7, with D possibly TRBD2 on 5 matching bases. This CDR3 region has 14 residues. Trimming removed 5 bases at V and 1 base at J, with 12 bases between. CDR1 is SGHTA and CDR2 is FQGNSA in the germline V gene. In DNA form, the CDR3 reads TGTGCCAGCAGCCAGGACGGGGAGTCCTACGAGCAGTACTTC. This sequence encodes CASSQDGESYEQYF.

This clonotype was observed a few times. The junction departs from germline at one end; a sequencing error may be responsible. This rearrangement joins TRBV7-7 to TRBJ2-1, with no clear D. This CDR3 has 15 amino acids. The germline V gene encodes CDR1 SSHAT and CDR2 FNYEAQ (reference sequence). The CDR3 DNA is TGTGCTAGCAGCTCGACTTTCGGTTCCTACAATGAGCAGTTCTTC. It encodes CASSSTFGSYNEQFF.

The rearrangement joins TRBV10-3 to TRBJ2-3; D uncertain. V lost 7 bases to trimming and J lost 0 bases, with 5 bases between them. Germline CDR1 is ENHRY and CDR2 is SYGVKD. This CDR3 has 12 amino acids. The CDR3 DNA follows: TGTGCCATCATGGGTAGCACAGATACGCAGTATTTT. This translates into CAIMGSTDTQYF.

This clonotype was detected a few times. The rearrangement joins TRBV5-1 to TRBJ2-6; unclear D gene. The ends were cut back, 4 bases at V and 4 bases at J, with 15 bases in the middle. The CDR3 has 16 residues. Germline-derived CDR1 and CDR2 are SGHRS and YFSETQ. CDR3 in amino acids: CASSPRRASGANVLTF. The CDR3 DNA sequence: TGCGCCAGCAGCCCCCGTCGGGCGTCGGGGGCCAACGTCCTGACTTTC. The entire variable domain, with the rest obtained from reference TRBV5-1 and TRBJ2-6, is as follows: KAGVTQTPRYLIKTRGQQVTLSCSPISGHRSVSWYQQTPGQGLQFLFEYFSETQRNKGNFPGRFSGRQFSNSRSEMNVSTLELGDSALYLCASSPRRASGANVLTFGAGSRLTVL.

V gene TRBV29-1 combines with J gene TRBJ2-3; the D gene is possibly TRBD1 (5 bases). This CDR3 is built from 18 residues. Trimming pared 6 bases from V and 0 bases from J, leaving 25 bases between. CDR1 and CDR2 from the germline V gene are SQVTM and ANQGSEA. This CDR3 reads CSVSPPILTEPSTDTQYF. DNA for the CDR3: TGCAGCGTCTCACCCCCCATACTGACAGAGCCTAGCACAGATACGCAGTATTTT.

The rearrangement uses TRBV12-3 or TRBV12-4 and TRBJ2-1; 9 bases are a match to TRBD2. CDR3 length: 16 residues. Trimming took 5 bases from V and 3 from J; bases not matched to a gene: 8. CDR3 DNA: TGTGCCAGCAGTGACCGAAGCGGGAGGAGCTACAATGAGCAGTTCTTC. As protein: CASSDRSGRSYNEQFF.

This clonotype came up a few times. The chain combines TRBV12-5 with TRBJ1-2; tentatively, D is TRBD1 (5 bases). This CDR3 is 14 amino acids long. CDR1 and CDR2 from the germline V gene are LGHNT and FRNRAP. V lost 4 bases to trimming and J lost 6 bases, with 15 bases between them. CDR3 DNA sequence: TGTGCTAGTGGTTCCTATGGACAAATCCATGGCTACACCTTC. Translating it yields CASGSYGQIHGYTF.

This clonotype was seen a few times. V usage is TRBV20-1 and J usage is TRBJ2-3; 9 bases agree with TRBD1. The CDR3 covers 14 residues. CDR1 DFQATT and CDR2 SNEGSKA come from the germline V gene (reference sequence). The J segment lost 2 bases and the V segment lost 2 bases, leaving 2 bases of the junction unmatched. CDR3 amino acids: CSARTGGDTDTQYF. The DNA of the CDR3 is TGCAGTGCTAGAACAGGGGGCGACACAGATACGCAGTATTTT.

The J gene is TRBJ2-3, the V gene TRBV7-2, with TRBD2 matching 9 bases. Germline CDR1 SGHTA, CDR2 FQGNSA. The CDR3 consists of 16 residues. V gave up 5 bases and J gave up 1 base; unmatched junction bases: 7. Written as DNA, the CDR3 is TGTGCCAGCAGCATCGCCCGGACTAGCGGCACAGATACGCAGTATTTT. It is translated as CASSIARTSGTDTQYF.

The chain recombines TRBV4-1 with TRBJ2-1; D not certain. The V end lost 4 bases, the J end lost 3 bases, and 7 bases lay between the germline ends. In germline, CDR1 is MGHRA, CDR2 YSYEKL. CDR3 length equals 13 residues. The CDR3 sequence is CASSPARYNEQFF. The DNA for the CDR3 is TGCGCCAGCAGCCCAGCACGCTACAATGAGCAGTTCTTC.

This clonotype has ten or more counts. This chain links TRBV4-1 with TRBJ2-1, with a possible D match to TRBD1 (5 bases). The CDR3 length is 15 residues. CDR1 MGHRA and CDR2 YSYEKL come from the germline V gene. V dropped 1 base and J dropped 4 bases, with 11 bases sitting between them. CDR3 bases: TGCGCCAGCAGCCAAGGTGCGGACAATTACAATGAGCAGTTCTTC. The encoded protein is CASSQGADNYNEQFF.

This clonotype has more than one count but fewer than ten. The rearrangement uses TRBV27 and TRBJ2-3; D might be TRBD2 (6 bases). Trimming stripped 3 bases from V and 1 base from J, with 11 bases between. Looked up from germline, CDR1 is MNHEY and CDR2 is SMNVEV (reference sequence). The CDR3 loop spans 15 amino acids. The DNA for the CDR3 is TGTGCCAGCAGTTTCATGTCGGGAGGCACAGATACGCAGTATTTT. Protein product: CASSFMSGGTDTQYF.

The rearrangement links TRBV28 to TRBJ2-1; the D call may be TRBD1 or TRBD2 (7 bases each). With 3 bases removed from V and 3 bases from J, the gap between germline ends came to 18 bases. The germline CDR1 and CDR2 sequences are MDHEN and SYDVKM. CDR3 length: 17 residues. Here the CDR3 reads CASSFQGGQGYYNEQFF. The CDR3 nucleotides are TGTGCCAGCAGTTTTCAGGGGGGGCAGGGCTACTACAATGAGCAGTTCTTC.

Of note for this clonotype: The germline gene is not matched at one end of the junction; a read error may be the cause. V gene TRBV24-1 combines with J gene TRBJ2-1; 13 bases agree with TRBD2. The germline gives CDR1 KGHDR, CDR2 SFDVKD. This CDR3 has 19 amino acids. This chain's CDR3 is CATSVSPPGLAGLWNEQFF. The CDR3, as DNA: TGCGCCACCAGTGTTTCTCCCCCGGGACTAGCGGGATTGTGGAATGAGCAGTTCTTC.

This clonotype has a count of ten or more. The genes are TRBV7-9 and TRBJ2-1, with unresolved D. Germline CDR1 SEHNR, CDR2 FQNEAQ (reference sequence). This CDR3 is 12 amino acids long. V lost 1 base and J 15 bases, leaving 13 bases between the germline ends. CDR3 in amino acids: CASSLDSKLGFF. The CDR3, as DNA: TGTGCCAGCAGCTTAGATTCTAAGCTGGGGTTCTTC.

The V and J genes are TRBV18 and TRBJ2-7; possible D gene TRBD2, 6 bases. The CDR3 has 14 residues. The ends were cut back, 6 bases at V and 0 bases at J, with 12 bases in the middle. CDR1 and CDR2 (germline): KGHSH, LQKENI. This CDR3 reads CASSTASASYEQYF. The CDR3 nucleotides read TGTGCCAGCTCCACCGCTAGCGCCTCCTACGAGCAGTACTTC.

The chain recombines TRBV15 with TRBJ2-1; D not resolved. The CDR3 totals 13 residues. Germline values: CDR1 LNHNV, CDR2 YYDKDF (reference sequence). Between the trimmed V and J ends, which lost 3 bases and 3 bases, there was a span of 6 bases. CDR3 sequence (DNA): TGTGCCACCAGCAGTAACAGCTACAATGAGCAGTTCTTC. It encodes CATSSNSYNEQFF.